A single sample gave rise to the 31 T cell receptor beta chains below, sequenced in a study of T cell repertoires in cytomegalovirus infection (dated by TCRdb to between 2018 and 2020). These receptors are not linked to any known antigen. Instrument used: Illumina HiSeq 1500. The public reads were reprocessed in TCRdb via fastp at Q25 and MiXCR, keeping in-frame beta chains. Rows matching on CDR3 protein sequence are summarized as one entry with the most common DNA and genes. A total of about 770,000 distinct CDR3 sequences appear in this sample, 25% to 30% of them only once. Together, the top ten hold less than 15% of the sample. This specimen's treatment or condition label, interpreted: in vitro stimulation with specific CMV peptide epitopes to enrich CMV-specific T cells. Sequenced material: cultured CD8+ T cells from PBMCs, taken from culture after CMV antigen stimulation. All receptors come from a human donor in good health (CMV status not recorded). Some clones in this sample may be carry-over from other donors' samples.

This clonotype was counted many times. The gene calls are TRBV12-3 or TRBV12-4 and TRBJ1-4; tentative D call: TRBD1 (5 bases). Trimming removed 6 bases from V and 8 bases from J, with 19 bases in between. This CDR3 has 15 residues. The CDR3 spells CASSPEGAGGEKLFF. As DNA, the CDR3 is TGTGCCAGCAGCCCCGAAGGGGCCGGGGGGGAAAAACTGTTTTTT.

This clonotype was observed a handful of times. The rearrangement uses TRBV2 and TRBJ1-2; tentative D call: TRBD1 (5 bases). This CDR3 contains 14 residues. Per the germline V gene, CDR1 is SNHLY and CDR2 is FYNNEI. Trimming stripped 5 bases from V and 5 bases from J, with 15 bases between. The CDR3 DNA reads as TGTGCCAGCAGTCTCATAACGGGGGAATATGGCTACACCTTC. Translation gives CASSLITGEYGYTF. Full variable domain (rest looked up from reference TRBV2 and TRBJ1-2): EPEVTQTPSHQVTQMGQEVILRCVPISNHLYFYWYRQILGQKVEFLVSFYNNEISEKSEIFDDQFSVERPDGSNFTLKIRSTKLEDSAMYFCASSLITGEYGYTFGSGTRLTVV.

This clonotype came up a few times. This sequence joins TRBV7-9 and TRBJ1-3; the D gene is possibly TRBD1 (5 bases). CDR1 and CDR2 (germline): SEHNR, FQNEAQ (reference sequence). Between the trimmed V and J ends, which lost 5 bases and 4 bases, there was a span of 18 bases. The CDR3 is made up of 16 amino acids. The CDR3 bases are TGTGCCAGCAGCACCTCACAGGTACTGCGGGGAAACACCATATATTTT. Its translation is CASSTSQVLRGNTIYF.

V is TRBV7-9 and J is TRBJ1-1; D is uncertain. The CDR3 consists of 14 residues. Per germline, CDR1 SEHNR and CDR2 FQNEAQ (reference sequence). Deletions cut 9 bases from V and 10 bases from J, with 24 bases between. This chain's CDR3 is CASGVAERPEGAFF. CDR3 in DNA: TGTGCCAGTGGCGTGGCGGAGCGCCCCGAAGGAGCTTTCTTT.

This chain joins TRBV19 and TRBJ1-1; TRBD1 agrees at 7 bases. V trimming: 5 bases; J trimming: 8 bases; junction bases outside the gene matches: 5. This CDR3 spans 12 amino acids. Germline values: CDR1 LNHDA, CDR2 SQIVND (reference sequence). CDR3 DNA sequence: TGTGCCAGTAGTTACAGGGGAATGGAAGCTTTCTTT. This translates into CASSYRGMEAFF.

This clonotype was counted at least ten times. The rearrangement uses TRBV4-1 and TRBJ1-4; no definite D call. This CDR3 is 16 amino acids long. In germline, CDR1 is MGHRA, CDR2 YSYEKL. Between the trimmed V and J ends, which lost 8 bases and 11 bases, there was a span of 27 bases. The CDR3 DNA sequence: TGCGCCAGCGGATGGGGTGGGGTGCGATCTACGGTTAAACTGTTTTTT. Residues: CASGWGGVRSTVKLFF.

The chain carries TRBV23-1 and TRBJ2-7; no firm D call. TRBV23-1 is an ORF; its function is uncertain. Trimming shortened V by 3 bases and J by 4 bases, and 10 bases separated the two germline ends. This CDR3 contains 13 residues. The CDR3 coding sequence is TGCGCCAGCAGTCACCCCGTTGAGTACGAGCAGTACGTC. Translated, it gives CASSHPVEYEQYV.

J is TRBJ2-3 and V is TRBV20-1, with 12 bases matching TRBD2. Losses at the gene ends were 0 bases for V and 5 bases for J; bases not matched to a gene: 9. This CDR3 has 17 amino acids. Germline V gene data show CDR1 as DFQATT and CDR2 as SNEGSKA (reference sequence). CDR3 protein: CSARETLAGGPRDTQYF. DNA for the CDR3: TGCAGTGCTAGAGAGACCCTAGCGGGGGGGCCTCGAGATACGCAGTATTTT.

V is TRBV20-1 and J is TRBJ2-7; 7 bases fit TRBD2. After removal of 6 bases from V and 5 bases from J, the junction contained 10 bases not matched to a gene. Germline V gene lookup returns CDR1 DFQATT and CDR2 SNEGSKA (reference sequence). The CDR3 has 13 amino acids. The CDR3 here is CSALGGGFHEQYV. The CDR3 DNA follows: TGCAGTGCCCTCGGGGGAGGGTTCCACGAGCAGTACGTC.

The chain combines TRBV27 with TRBJ1-6, with TRBD1 as a possible D gene (6 bases). The germline V gene encodes CDR1 MNHEY and CDR2 SMNVEV (reference sequence). The CDR3 length is 14 residues. The V gene lost 3 bases and the J gene lost 6 bases, with 9 bases spanning the gap. The CDR3 protein is CASSFGTFNSPLHF. Written as DNA, the CDR3 is TGTGCCAGCAGTTTTGGGACATTTAATTCACCCCTCCACTTT.

The chain couples TRBV5-6 to TRBJ1-1; 7 positions match TRBD1. Germline loops: CDR1 SGHDT, CDR2 YYEEEE. The CDR3 covers 15 residues. Trimming removed 2 bases from V and 2 bases from J; junction bases left unmatched: 6. CDR3: CASSLGDSFNTEAFF. The CDR3 nucleotides are TGTGCCAGCAGCTTAGGGGACAGCTTCAACACTGAAGCTTTCTTT.

The chain is built from TRBV24-1 and TRBJ2-1; weak D call: TRBD2 (7 bases). V was pared by 5 bases and J by 7 bases, with 17 bases between. This CDR3 contains 15 residues. Germline loops: CDR1 KGHDR, CDR2 SFDVKD. DNA for the CDR3: TGTGCCACCAGTGGGGGGGGCAGGGTCCGGAATGAGCAGTTCTTC. Translating gives CATSGGGRVRNEQFF.

V is TRBV27 and J is TRBJ1-5, with D maybe TRBD1 (5 bases). CDR1 is MNHEY and CDR2 is SMNVEV in the germline V gene (reference sequence). This CDR3 comprises 15 residues. Trimming cost V 5 bases and J 4 bases, with 15 bases left between them. The CDR3 loop reads CASSPDEGPNQPQHF. The CDR3 DNA follows: TGTGCCAGCAGTCCTGATGAGGGGCCAAATCAGCCCCAGCATTTT.

This chain uses TRBV12-3 or TRBV12-4 with TRBJ1-2; TRBD1 is a possible D gene (6 bases). The V and J ends lost 6 bases and 7 bases respectively, with 18 bases between them. CDR3 length: 14 residues. The CDR3 loop is CASSPTGKLGGYTF. The CDR3 bases are TGTGCCAGCAGCCCAACAGGGAAATTAGGTGGCTACACCTTC.

At least ten counts were recorded for this clonotype. This chain connects TRBV7-2 to TRBJ2-1, with 8 bases fitting TRBD1. Trimming at V came to 1 base and at J to 4 bases, leaving 6 bases not matched to a gene. CDR3 length: 16 residues. Germline CDR1 is SGHTA and CDR2 is FQGNSA. The CDR3 region has the DNA TGTGCCAGCAGCTTAGTCGACAGGGGAAGGTACAATGAGCAGTTCTTC. Amino acids: CASSLVDRGRYNEQFF.

The chain uses TRBV10-3 and TRBJ2-1; possibly TRBD1 or TRBD2 for D (6 bases each). The CDR3 sequence is 15 residues long. Germline V gene sequence: CDR1 ENHRY, CDR2 SYGVKD. V lost 3 bases to trimming and J lost 3 bases, with 12 bases between them. CDR3 DNA sequence: TGTGCCATCAGTGACGGAGGGACATACTACAATGAGCAGTTCTTC. Amino acid sequence: CAISDGGTYYNEQFF.

This clonotype has only one observation. The chain links TRBV29-1 to TRBJ2-5, with 12 bases fitting TRBD1. The germline V gene encodes CDR1 SQVTM and CDR2 ANQGSEA. V dropped 4 bases and J dropped 5; count of bases not matched to a gene: 8. The CDR3 contains 15 residues. This chain's CDR3 is CSVGGDRGRWETQYF. CDR3 DNA: TGCAGCGTTGGAGGGGACAGGGGGCGCTGGGAGACCCAGTACTTC.

The rearrangement links TRBV27 to TRBJ1-1, with D uncertain. The V and J ends lost 6 bases and 0 bases respectively, with 11 bases between them. This CDR3 comprises 14 residues. Per the germline V gene, CDR1 is MNHEY and CDR2 is SMNVEV (reference sequence). This chain's CDR3 is CASRDEDLNTEAFF. The CDR3 nucleotides are TGTGCCAGCAGGGACGAGGATTTGAACACTGAAGCTTTCTTT.

The V call is TRBV2, the J call TRBJ2-3; 7 bases line up with TRBD2. V lost 8 bases, J lost 4 bases, and 9 bases stayed unmatched. The CDR3 sequence is 14 residues long. The V gene's germline CDR1 is SNHLY and CDR2 FYNNEI. The CDR3 sequence is CASRGGSWADTQYF. The CDR3 DNA sequence: TGTGCCAGCCGGGGCGGGAGTTGGGCAGATACGCAGTATTTT.

This clonotype was seen just once. The DNA for the CDR3 is TGTGCCAGCAGCTTAGAACTAGCGACAGTTAACTATGGCTACACCTTC. Its translation is CASSLELATVNYGYTF. V usage is TRBV7-9 and J usage is TRBJ1-2; D perhaps matches TRBD1 (5 bases). Germline CDR1 is SEHNR and CDR2 is FQNEAQ (reference sequence). The length of the CDR3 is 16 residues. Trimming shortened V by 1 base and J by 1 base, and 13 bases separated the two germline ends.

This clonotype came up a few times. CDR3 bases: TGTGCCAGCAGCTACGAGGGACTTTCAGACGAGCAGTACTTC. It yields the protein CASSYEGLSDEQYF. V is TRBV12-3 or TRBV12-4 and J is TRBJ2-7; perhaps TRBD2 as D (6 bases). Trimming left V 6 bases short and J 5 bases short, with 17 bases between. The CDR3 loop spans 14 amino acids.

This clonotype showed up just a few times. The J gene is TRBJ2-2, the V gene TRBV7-6, with unresolved D. The CDR3 spans 12 residues. Germline V gene data show CDR1 as SGHVS and CDR2 as FNYEAQ. The V and J ends lost 7 bases and 3 bases respectively, with 6 bases between them. This CDR3 is CASIADTGELFF. CDR3 nucleotides: TGTGCCAGCATCGCGGACACCGGGGAGCTGTTTTTT. The full variable domain, in which reference TRBV7-6 and TRBJ2-2 provide the parts outside the CDR3, is GAGVSQSPRYKVTKRGQDVALRCDPISGHVSLYWYRQALGQGPEFLTYFNYEAQQDKSGLPNDRFSAERPEGSISTLTIQRTEQRDSAMYRCASIADTGELFFGEGSRLTVL.

The sample holds a few counts of this clonotype. The V call is TRBV11-3, the J call TRBJ2-7, with 7 positions matching TRBD2. CDR3 length equals 15 residues. The germline V gene has CDR1 SGHNT and CDR2 YENEEA. V gave up 2 bases and J gave up 4 bases; unmatched junction bases: 8. Here the CDR3 reads CASSLSGGGFYEQYF. Here the CDR3 DNA reads TGTGCCAGCAGCTTATCTGGGGGGGGGTTTTACGAGCAGTACTTC.

This clonotype was recorded once. The V call is TRBV12-3 or TRBV12-4, the J call TRBJ2-4, with 12 bases aligning to TRBD2. The CDR3 is made up of 17 amino acids. V gave up 5 bases and J gave up 2 bases; unmatched junction bases: 7. CDR3 nucleotides: TGTGCCAGCAGTCCTAGACTAGCGGGGGCCCCCAAAAACATTCAGTACTTC. Its protein product is CASSPRLAGAPKNIQYF.

In regard to this clonotype: One end of the junction varies from germline; a read error may be responsible. This chain joins TRBV7-7 and TRBJ2-5; TRBD2 is a possible D gene (7 bases). The CDR3 is 15 residues long. The germline V gene encodes CDR1 SSHAT and CDR2 FNYEAQ (reference sequence). The CDR3 coding sequence is TGTGCTAGCAGCTTCGGCGGGGGCCACCAAGAGACCCAGTACTTC. It is translated as CASSFGGGHQETQYF. Together with reference TRBV7-7 and TRBJ2-5, the CDR3 gives the full variable domain: GAGVSQSPRYKVTKRGQDVTLRCDPISSHATLYWYQQALGQGPEFLTYFNYEAQPDKSGLPSDRFSAERPEGSISTLTIQRTEQRDSAMYRCASSFGGGHQETQYFGPGTRLLVL.

This clonotype was detected only a few times. The chain couples TRBV4-1 to TRBJ1-1; D remains ambiguous. V lost 3 bases and J lost 5, with 13 bases in between. The CDR3 extends over 14 amino acids. CDR1 and CDR2 from the germline V gene are MGHRA and YSYEKL. CDR3 DNA: TGCGCCAGCAGCCAGGAATCAAAGGGTACTGAAGCTTTCTTT. This codes for CASSQESKGTEAFF.

This chain connects TRBV7-8 to TRBJ2-4; 9 bases agree with TRBD2. V was clipped by 2 bases and J by 6 bases; unmatched bases: 5. This CDR3 has 15 amino acids. From germline, CDR1 is SGHVS and CDR2 FQNEAQ. The CDR3 spells CASSLLAGGRNIQYF. DNA of the CDR3: TGTGCCAGCAGCTTATTGGCGGGGGGGAGAAACATTCAGTACTTC.

V is TRBV7-9 and J is TRBJ2-3, with 8 bases that match TRBD2. This CDR3 spans 16 amino acids. Germline values: CDR1 SEHNR, CDR2 FQNEAQ (reference sequence). V lost 1 base to trimming and J lost 2 bases; unmatched junction nucleotides: 5. The CDR3 region has the DNA TGTGCCAGCAGCTTAGGGGGACTAGGCCCCACAGATACGCAGTATTTT. Protein: CASSLGGLGPTDTQYF.

The chain uses TRBV19 and TRBJ1-5; D is undetermined. Looked up from germline, CDR1 is LNHDA and CDR2 is SQIVND (reference sequence). The V end was cut by 10 bases, the J end by 0 bases, with 16 bases between. There are 15 residues in the CDR3. CDR3 protein: CATSPEAYSNQPQHF. DNA for the CDR3: TGTGCCACCAGCCCCGAAGCGTATAGCAATCAGCCCCAGCATTTT.

J is TRBJ2-1 and V is TRBV27, with 8 bases aligning to TRBD2. J was trimmed by 1 base and V by 8 bases; bases with no gene match: 7. The CDR3 runs 15 residues. Germline CDR1 reads MNHEY; CDR2 reads SMNVEV (reference sequence). The CDR3 coding sequence is TGTGCCAGCCATCGGTCTAGCGGGTCCTACAATGAGCAGTTCTTC. It yields the protein CASHRSSGSYNEQFF.

The chain links TRBV25-1 to TRBJ2-1; weak D call: TRBD1 (6 bases). Trimming took 3 bases from V and 3 from J, leaving 21 bases between them. From germline, CDR1 is MGHDK and CDR2 SYGVNS. There are 18 residues in the CDR3. CDR3 DNA sequence: TGTGCCAGCAGTGACCCGAGTTCAGGACAGATTGACTACAATGAGCAGTTCTTC. As protein: CASSDPSSGQIDYNEQFF.